Below, 32 T cell receptor beta chains from the same sample are listed, as sequenced in a study of T cells in Graves' hyperthyroidism and ophthalmopathy. Amplification of TCR beta CDR3 regions was performed using RNA transcripts as template. A first-round RT-PCR of the TCR CDR3 used the HTBI primer set. From the multiplex PCR reads, TCRdb called clonotypes with MiXCR, one entry per CDR3 protein. Found here are 600,000 to 850,000 distinct CDR3 sequences, roughly 20% of them singletons; the top ten hold around 17%. The sequencing input was blood. Receptor source: a woman in her 50s with Graves' hyperthyroidism that later progressed to Graves' ophthalmopathy.

This clonotype was detected only a few times. The chain carries TRBV7-6 and TRBJ2-7; D call uncertain. This CDR3 region has 16 residues. The V end was cut by 8 bases, the J end by 2 bases, with 22 bases between. CDR1 and CDR2 from the germline V gene are SGHVS and FNYEAQ. For the CDR3, the DNA is TGTGCCAGCTCCCCCGCCGGTTCTGCGGTCCCCTACGAGCAGTACTTC. As protein: CASSPAGSAVPYEQYF.

The V and J genes are TRBV20-1 and TRBJ2-2; no clear D. The CDR3 runs to 16 residues. Germline V lookup: CDR1 DFQATT, CDR2 SNEGSKA (reference sequence). The ends were cut back, 4 bases at V and 1 base at J, with 16 bases in the middle. The CDR3 bases are TGCAGTGCTACCCTGTTCTCGATTGAGAACACCGGGGAGCTGTTTTTT. This gives the protein CSATLFSIENTGELFF.

This clonotype showed up just once. This may come from a read error, since a much larger clone is one base off. The chain carries TRBV7-9 and TRBJ2-1; 7 nucleotides line up with TRBD2. The CDR3 totals 15 residues. Germline trimming cut 5 bases from V and 3 bases from J; bases unmatched to any gene: 7. The V gene's germline CDR1 is SEHNR and CDR2 FQNEAQ (reference sequence). In DNA form, the CDR3 reads TGTGCCAGCAGCCAGAGCGGGGACTGCTACAATGAGCAGTTCTTC. Translation: CASSQSGDCYNEQFF.

The V and J genes are TRBV6-2 or TRBV6-3 and TRBJ2-1; 9 bases line up with TRBD1. CDR1 MNHEY and CDR2 SVGEGT come from the germline V gene. J lost 8 bases, V lost 6 bases, and 5 bases had no gene match. The CDR3 has 13 residues. The DNA for the CDR3 is TGTGCCAGCAGGAAGGACAGGGGTCATGAGCAGTTCTTC. It is translated as CASRKDRGHEQFF.

V gene TRBV27 combines with J gene TRBJ2-2; the D gene is possibly TRBD1 (6 bases). CDR1 and CDR2 (germline): MNHEY, SMNVEV (reference sequence). V was clipped by 7 bases and J by 3 bases, with 15 bases between them. This CDR3 contains 15 residues. The CDR3 DNA is TGTGCCAGCACTACCGCGGACAGTTACACCGGGGAGCTGTTTTTT. Translating it yields CASTTADSYTGELFF.

This rearrangement joins TRBV20-1 to TRBJ1-1; weak D call: TRBD1 (5 bases). Per germline, CDR1 DFQATT and CDR2 SNEGSKA (reference sequence). The CDR3 has 13 amino acids. V lost 5 bases to trimming and J lost 1 base, with 11 bases between them. Here the CDR3 reads CSAGGGENTEAFF. The CDR3, as DNA: TGCAGTGCTGGGGGTGGAGAGAACACTGAAGCTTTCTTT.

V usage is TRBV25-1 and J usage is TRBJ1-2; no definite D call. This CDR3 comprises 12 residues. Trimming cost V 6 bases and J 6 bases, with 11 bases left between them. Germline values: CDR1 MGHDK, CDR2 SYGVNS. CDR3 DNA sequence: TGTGCCAGCAGAATGGGAGGGAATGGCTACACCTTC. Translation gives CASRMGGNGYTF.

The J gene is TRBJ2-1, the V gene TRBV4-1, with D unclear. The germline V gene has CDR1 MGHRA and CDR2 YSYEKL. The ends were cut back, 7 bases at V and 3 bases at J, with 16 bases in the middle. This CDR3 is 15 amino acids long. CDR3 sequence: CASTTDRMDYNEQFF. The CDR3 DNA is TGCGCCAGCACCACCGACCGGATGGACTACAATGAGCAGTTCTTC.

This clonotype appeared many times. This chain links TRBV20-1 with TRBJ2-7; tentative D call: TRBD2 (6 bases). Germline CDR1 DFQATT, CDR2 SNEGSKA (reference sequence). The CDR3 contains 11 residues. V lost 7 bases to trimming and J lost 4 bases, with 11 bases between them. The CDR3 reads CSGGDSYEQYF. In DNA, the CDR3 is TGCAGTGGAGGGGACTCATACGAGCAGTACTTC.

The genes are TRBV7-9 and TRBJ2-2; D may be TRBD2 (7 bases). CDR1 is SEHNR and CDR2 is FQNEAQ in the germline V gene (reference sequence). Trimming removed 3 bases at V and 8 bases at J, with 13 bases between. This CDR3 is 14 amino acids long. The DNA of the CDR3 is TGTGCCAGCAGCTTCGGCGGGGGCCTGGGGGAGCTGTTTTTT. It translates to CASSFGGGLGELFF.

Ten or more counts support this clonotype. The V call is TRBV14, the J call TRBJ1-1, with a weak D call TRBD1 (5 bases). From germline, CDR1 is SGHDN and CDR2 FVKESK. V was clipped by 5 bases and J by 6 bases, with 13 bases between them. This CDR3 has 13 amino acids. The CDR3 region has the DNA TGTGCCAGCAGCAAAACCGGGACGTCTGAAGCTTTCTTT. Its translation: CASSKTGTSEAFF.

This chain links TRBV11-3 with TRBJ1-6, with D perhaps matching TRBD1 (6 bases). Trimming cost V 5 bases and J 19 bases, with 27 bases left between them. From germline, CDR1 is SGHNT and CDR2 YENEEA. CDR3 length: 15 residues. This CDR3 is CASSRSRDNPWARHF. The CDR3 DNA follows: TGTGCCAGCAGCCGGTCCCGGGACAATCCGTGGGCCCGTCACTTT.

This clonotype showed up many times. V gene TRBV30 combines with J gene TRBJ1-1; perhaps TRBD1 as D (5 bases). CDR1 and CDR2 from the germline V gene are GTSNPN and SVGIG (reference sequence). Trimming removed 0 bases at V and 4 bases at J, with 12 bases between. CDR3 length: 14 amino acids. In nucleotides, the CDR3 is TGTGCCTGGAGTGTTTGGGGCAGTACCACTGAAGCTTTCTTT. This encodes CAWSVWGSTTEAFF.

V and J are TRBV10-3 and TRBJ2-2, with TRBD1 as a possible D gene (7 bases). The CDR3 is 14 amino acids. V was pared by 7 bases and J by 8 bases, with 17 bases between. Germline CDR1 reads ENHRY; CDR2 reads SYGVKD. This CDR3 reads CAITLDREVGELFF. CDR3 DNA sequence: TGTGCCATCACCTTAGACAGGGAGGTTGGGGAGCTGTTTTTT.

This clonotype was seen more than once but under ten times. The rearrangement links TRBV6-1 to TRBJ1-5, with D perhaps matching TRBD1 (5 bases). Between the trimmed V and J ends, which lost 6 bases and 7 bases, there was a span of 13 bases. The CDR3 is 13 residues long. Germline V lookup: CDR1 MNHNS, CDR2 SASEGT. CDR3 DNA sequence: TGTGCCAGCAGATCCCAGGGTAACCAGCCCCAGCATTTT. This codes for CASRSQGNQPQHF.

This clonotype was recorded many times. This chain connects TRBV3-1 to TRBJ1-1; D remains ambiguous. Trimming cost V 6 bases and J 0 bases, with 11 bases left between them. Germline V lookup: CDR1 LGHDT, CDR2 YNNKEL (reference sequence). The CDR3 length is 14 residues. The CDR3 sequence: CASRRQAMNTEAFF. The CDR3 coding sequence is TGTGCCAGCAGACGACAAGCCATGAACACTGAAGCTTTCTTT.

The chain joins TRBV28 to TRBJ2-2; D is perhaps TRBD2 (6 bases). V shed 1 base and J shed 6 bases, with 12 bases lying between them. The CDR3 extends over 15 amino acids. The germline gives CDR1 MDHEN, CDR2 SYDVKM. The CDR3, as DNA: TGTGCCAGCAGTTTATATCTAGCGACGGCCGGGGAGCTGTTTTTT. The encoded protein is CASSLYLATAGELFF.

V and J are TRBV18 and TRBJ1-1; tentatively, D is TRBD1 (6 bases). This CDR3 has 14 residues. Between the trimmed V and J ends, which lost 4 bases and 6 bases, there was a span of 15 bases. Germline CDR1 is KGHSH and CDR2 is LQKENI. Here the CDR3 reads CASSLQGLLPEAFF. CDR3 coding DNA: TGTGCCAGCTCACTACAGGGACTCCTCCCTGAAGCTTTCTTT.

This clonotype was found many times. V usage is TRBV12-3 or TRBV12-4 and J usage is TRBJ1-1; no clear D gene. The CDR3 is 15 amino acids. Trimming cost V 3 bases and J 1 base, with 12 bases left between them. The CDR3 DNA follows: TGTGCCAGCAGTTTTCGAAGGGTTCCGAACACTGAAGCTTTCTTT. Encoded protein: CASSFRRVPNTEAFF.

This clonotype was picked up a small number of times. The chain's CDR3 is CASSSRLAGGIPGELFF. The CDR3 DNA follows: TGTGCCAGCAGCTCCCGACTAGCGGGGGGGATCCCCGGGGAGCTGTTTTTT. V gene TRBV7-2 combines with J gene TRBJ2-2; 14 nucleotides match TRBD2. Germline loops: CDR1 SGHTA, CDR2 FQGNSA. Trimming removed 4 bases from V and 6 bases from J; junction bases left unmatched: 7. The CDR3 runs to 17 residues.

In its sample, this clonotype was seen many times. This chain joins TRBV5-1 and TRBJ2-3, with a possible D match to TRBD2 (6 bases). Trimming removed 0 bases from V and 2 bases from J, with 13 bases in between. The length of the CDR3 is 16 residues. The germline V gene has CDR1 SGHRS and CDR2 YFSETQ. CDR3 DNA sequence: TGCGCCAGCAGCTTGGTAGTAGCGGCTAACACAGATACGCAGTATTTT. Translation: CASSLVVAANTDTQYF.

Points on this clonotype: A junction boundary mismatches the germline segment, possibly from a read error. This sequence joins TRBV7-6 and TRBJ1-5, with a tentative D call TRBD1 (6 bases). This CDR3 has 16 residues. CDR1 is SGHVS, CDR2 FNYEAQ, per germline. CDR3 sequence reads: CASSLGGGWSNQPRHF. CDR3 bases: TGTGCCAGCAGCTTAGGGGGGGGCTGGAGCAATCAGCCCCGGCATTTT.

This clonotype has ten or more counts. The V gene is TRBV30, the J gene TRBJ1-2, with a weak D call TRBD1 (5 bases). Looked up from germline, CDR1 is GTSNPN and CDR2 is SVGIG (reference sequence). The V end lost 4 bases, the J end lost 2 bases, and 11 bases lay between the germline ends. The CDR3 length is 13 residues. The CDR3 reads CAWKVAGNYGYTF. CDR3 nucleotides: TGTGCCTGGAAGGTGGCAGGGAACTATGGCTACACCTTC.

Many counts were recorded for this clonotype. The chain employs TRBV3-1 and TRBJ1-2; D remains unclear. The V and J ends lost 3 bases and 8 bases respectively, with 7 bases between them. Germline V CDR1 and CDR2: LGHDT, YNNKEL (reference sequence). The CDR3 covers 11 residues. CDR3 sequence: CASSHTFGYTF. The CDR3 bases are TGTGCCAGCAGCCATACGTTCGGCTACACCTTC.

With respect to this clonotype: A read error is possible here, since a much larger clone lies one base away. The chain uses TRBV2 and TRBJ1-1; no reliable D call. Germline-derived CDR1 and CDR2 are SNHLY and FYNNEI. The CDR3 sequence is 15 residues long. The CDR3 DNA follows: TGTGCCAGCAGTGATACTCCGGGCCCCGGCACTGAAGCTTACTTT. Its translation: CASSDTPGPGTEAYF.

The sample holds a few counts of this clonotype. A much larger clone differs by one base, so this may be a read error. The J gene is TRBJ1-5, the V gene TRBV12-3 or TRBV12-4; 7 bases align to TRBD1. V lost 7 bases and J lost 2; bases outside the gene matches: 5. CDR3 length equals 14 residues. The CDR3 coding sequence is TGTGCCAGCAAGCAAGGACAGGGCAATCAGCCCCAGCATTTT. This gives the protein CASKQGQGNQPQHF.

This clonotype was found a few times. The chain combines TRBV3-1 with TRBJ1-2, with D possibly matching TRBD1 (5 bases). The CDR3 length is 14 residues. V was cut by 1 base and J by 4 bases, with 10 bases left in between. The germline CDR1 and CDR2 sequences are LGHDT and YNNKEL (reference sequence). CDR3 protein: CASSQASGLYGYTF. In DNA form, the CDR3 reads TGTGCCAGCAGCCAAGCATCAGGGCTCTATGGCTACACCTTC.

The chain combines TRBV11-3 with TRBJ2-7; tentatively, D is TRBD1 or TRBD2 (5 bases each). CDR1 is SGHNT and CDR2 is YENEEA in the germline V gene. CDR3 length: 14 amino acids. With 5 bases removed from V and 2 bases from J, the gap between germline ends came to 13 bases. The CDR3 sequence is CASSLGGAPYEQYF. The CDR3 DNA follows: TGTGCCAGCAGCCTTGGGGGAGCCCCCTACGAGCAGTACTTC. Full variable domain (rest looked up from reference TRBV11-3 and TRBJ2-7): EAGVVQSPRYKIIEKKQPVAFWCNPISGHNTLYWYLQNLGQGPELLIRYENEEAVDDSQLPKDRFSAERLKGVDSTLKIQPAELGDSAVYLCASSLGGAPYEQYFGPGTRLTVT.

In this sample, this clonotype turned up a few times. The J gene is TRBJ1-2, the V gene TRBV6-1; 7 bases fit TRBD1. Germline assignment: CDR1 MNHNS and CDR2 SASEGT. The CDR3 covers 15 residues. V trimming: 4 bases; J trimming: 1 base; junction bases outside the gene matches: 6. CDR3 sequence (DNA): TGTGCCAGCAGTGGCAGGACAGGAGTTAACTATGGCTACACCTTC. Its protein product is CASSGRTGVNYGYTF.

The gene calls are TRBV14 and TRBJ2-1, with D unclear. There are 17 residues in the CDR3. With 4 bases removed from V and 2 bases from J, the gap between germline ends came to 18 bases. Germline V CDR1 and CDR2: SGHDN, FVKESK. CDR3 amino acids: CASSPKAGTAPYNEQFF. CDR3 nucleotide sequence: TGTGCCAGCAGCCCCAAGGCAGGTACCGCCCCCTACAATGAGCAGTTCTTC.

This clonotype was recorded a few times. This CDR3 reads CSALDRGAKNIQYF. DNA of the CDR3: TGCAGTGCTCTGGACAGGGGAGCCAAAAACATTCAGTACTTC. This chain links TRBV20-1 with TRBJ2-4; 9 positions agree with TRBD1. This CDR3 has 14 amino acids. CDR1 and CDR2 from the germline V gene are DFQATT and SNEGSKA (reference sequence). The V gene end was trimmed by 5 bases and the J gene end by 0 bases; junction bases not matched to a gene: 2.

The V and J genes are TRBV7-9 and TRBJ1-6, with D perhaps matching TRBD1 (6 bases). The CDR3 length is 16 residues. Trimming left V 6 bases short and J 4 bases short, with 16 bases between. Looked up from germline, CDR1 is SEHNR and CDR2 is FQNEAQ (reference sequence). The CDR3 sequence is CASRSIAGAYNSPLHF. The CDR3 bases are TGTGCCAGCAGATCGATCGCGGGGGCTTATAATTCACCCCTCCACTTT.